This TCR beta chain was observed in a study of neurological immune-mediated disorders. The authors made cDNA by 5'RACE with 10-nucleotide random UMIs. TCRdb used MiXCR to reprocess the 5' RACE reads, holding one entry per CDR3 protein. The sample records 50,000 to 65,000 distinct CDR3 sequences, 3% to 4.5% being singletons. The ends were cut back, 4 bases at V and 0 bases at J, with 7 bases in the middle. This CDR3 spans 13 amino acids. The germline CDR1 and CDR2 sequences are SGHDT and YYEEEE. The table lists this clonotype with a few counts. The receptor comes from a man in his thirties or forties with multiple sclerosis. V gene TRBV5-6 combines with J gene TRBJ2-5; D remains ambiguous. The sample was PBMCs. In DNA form, the CDR3 reads TGTGCCAGCAGCGAAAAGGACCAAGAGACCCAGTACTTC. It yields the protein CASSEKDQETQYF.